The 5 T cell receptor beta chains below were found in one sample sequenced in a study of blood T cell repertoires in COVID-19. Using immunoSEQ multiplex PCR, the repertoire was profiled, and TCRdb retains in-frame clones only, with some absent. The sample records 48,000 or so clones, about 84% being singletons. Sequenced: peripheral blood. These receptor sequences come from an older woman with acute or convalescent COVID-19.

The genes are TRBV19 and TRBJ1-1; a weak D match, TRBD1 (6 bases). The germline V and J ends were trimmed by 7 bases and 0 bases, with 24 bases remaining between them. This CDR3 is built from 18 residues. CDR1 LNHDA and CDR2 SQIVND come from the germline V gene (reference sequence). The CDR3 sequence is CASNRGRQALVMNTEAFF. CDR3 nucleotide sequence: TGTGCCAGTAATCGAGGTAGACAGGCCTTGGTCATGAACACTGAAGCTTTCTTT. The variable domain in full, completed from reference TRBV19 and TRBJ1-1, reads DGGITQSPKYLFRKEGQNVTLSCEQNLNHDAMYWYRQDPGQGLRLIYYSQIVNDFQKGDIAEGYSVSREKKESFPLTVTSAQKNPTAFYLCASNRGRQALVMNTEAFFGQGTRLTVV.

The chain uses TRBV28 and TRBJ1-5; TRBD1 matches 8 bases. Germline loops: CDR1 MDHEN, CDR2 SYDVKM. CDR3 size: 13 residues. V shed 9 bases and J 4 bases; nucleotides not matched to a gene: 5. The CDR3 spells CASKQGVNQPQHF. CDR3 nucleotides: TGTGCCAGTAAACAGGGGGTGAATCAGCCCCAGCATTTT.

This clone occurred once. The chain recombines TRBV7-3 with TRBJ2-3; D may be TRBD2 (6 bases). The ends were cut back, 5 bases at V and 5 bases at J, with 20 bases in the middle. The CDR3 totals 16 residues. Germline CDR1 SGHTA, CDR2 FQGTGA. CDR3 nucleotides: TGTGCCAGCAGCCTCCGCGGCGGGGCGGCGGGAGATACGCAGTATTTT. Protein product: CASSLRGGAAGDTQYF.

This clone was counted once. The CDR3 bases are TGTGCCAGCAGCCCGGGACAGAGCTCCTACGAGCAGTACTTC. Protein: CASSPGQSSYEQYF. The chain employs TRBV9 and TRBJ2-7, with 7 bases matching TRBD1. Germline CDR1 and CDR2: SGDLS and YYNGEE. This CDR3 is 14 amino acids long. Trimming took 4 bases from V and 0 from J; bases not matched to a gene: 4.

The V and J genes are TRBV12-5 and TRBJ1-1; D gene ambiguous. Between the trimmed V and J ends, which lost 3 bases and 2 bases, there was a span of 7 bases. The CDR3 has 13 residues. CDR1 is LGHNT, CDR2 FRNRAP, per germline. The chain's CDR3 is CASGFLTNTEAFF. As DNA, the CDR3 is TGTGCTAGTGGTTTTCTGACAAACACTGAAGCTTTCTTT.